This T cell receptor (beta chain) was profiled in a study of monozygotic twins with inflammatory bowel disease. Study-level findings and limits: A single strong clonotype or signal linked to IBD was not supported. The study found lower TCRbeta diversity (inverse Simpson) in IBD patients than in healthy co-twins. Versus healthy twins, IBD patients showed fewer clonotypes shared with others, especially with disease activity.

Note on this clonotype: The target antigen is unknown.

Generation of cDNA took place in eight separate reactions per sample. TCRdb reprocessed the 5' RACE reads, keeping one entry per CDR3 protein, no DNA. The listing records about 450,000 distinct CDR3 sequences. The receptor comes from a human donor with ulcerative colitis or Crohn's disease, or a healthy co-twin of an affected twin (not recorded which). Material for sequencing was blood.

CDR3 loop: CASSLAPGQAYEQYF. The V and J genes are TRBV12-3 or TRBV12-4 and TRBJ2-7; TCRdb's D call of TRBD1 is untestable without DNA. This CDR3 has 15 residues.